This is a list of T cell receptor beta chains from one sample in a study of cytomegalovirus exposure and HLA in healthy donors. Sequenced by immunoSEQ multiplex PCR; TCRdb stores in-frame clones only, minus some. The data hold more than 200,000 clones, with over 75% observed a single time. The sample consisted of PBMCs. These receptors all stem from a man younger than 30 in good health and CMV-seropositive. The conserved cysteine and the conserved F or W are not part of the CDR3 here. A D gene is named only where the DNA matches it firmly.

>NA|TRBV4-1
ASSQVLAVNTEAF
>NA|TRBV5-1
ASSNDALGHEQF
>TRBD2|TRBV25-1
ASAGSGPYNEQF
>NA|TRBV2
ASRAGVYSRSGNTIY
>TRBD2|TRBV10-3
AISPLAATYEQY
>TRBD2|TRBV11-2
ASSLGTSGSQGTQY
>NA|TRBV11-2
ASSNPPRLRENIQY
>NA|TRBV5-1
ASRRTGTGELF
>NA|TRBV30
AWSSGLYEQY
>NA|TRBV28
ASSLFQDRKAF
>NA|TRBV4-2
ASSQGLLGAQH